The 22 T cell receptor beta chains below all came from one sample that was sequenced in a study of OX40 agonist ivuxolimab in advanced cancers. Libraries were prepared by immunoSEQ multiplex PCR; TCRdb keeps only in-frame clonotypes and omits some of them. The data contain some 60,000 clones, less than 95% of them singletons. The starting material was CD4+ or CD8+ T cells sorted from blood, obtained in a trial of the OX40 agonist ivuxolimab. These receptors came from an adult with an advanced solid tumor such as melanoma, head and neck, liver or kidney cancer.

The genes are TRBV7-2 and TRBJ2-7; D not certain. Trimming took off 0 bases at V and 1 base at J, with 4 bases between the two ends. Germline CDR1 SGHTA, CDR2 FQGNSA. There are 13 residues in the CDR3. The DNA for the CDR3 is TGTGCCAGCAGCTTAGCGCGGTCCTACGAGCAGTACTTC. Protein sequence: CASSLARSYEQYF. Supplemented by reference TRBV7-2 and TRBJ2-7, the full variable domain reads GAGVSQSPSNKVTEKGKDVELRCDPISGHTALYWYRQSLGQGLEFLIYFQGNSAPDKSGLPSDRFSAERTGGSVSTLTIQRTQQEDSAVYLCASSLARSYEQYFGPGTRLTVT.

This clone was observed once. This sequence joins TRBV19 and TRBJ1-5; perhaps TRBD1 as D (6 bases). V lost 6 bases to trimming and J lost 0 bases, with 18 bases between them. This CDR3 has 17 amino acids. Per germline, CDR1 LNHDA and CDR2 SQIVND (reference sequence). CDR3 region: CASSRPEGGYSNQPQHF. The CDR3 DNA sequence: TGTGCCAGTAGCAGACCGGAGGGGGGGTATAGCAATCAGCCCCAGCATTTT.

The chain uses TRBV9 and TRBJ2-7; D not certain. V lost 2 bases to trimming and J lost 1 base, with 7 bases between them. The CDR3 sequence is 13 residues long. Germline-derived CDR1 and CDR2 are SGDLS and YYNGEE. The CDR3 sequence is CASSVKISYEQYF. CDR3 DNA sequence: TGTGCCAGCAGCGTCAAAATATCCTACGAGCAGTACTTC.

Here the CDR3 DNA reads TGCGCCAGCAGCCAGTCCTACCCACGTATTTCCGGGACAGGCTCCTACGAGCAGTACTTC. It translates to CASSQSYPRISGTGSYEQYF. The rearrangement joins TRBV4-1 to TRBJ2-7; 8 bases map to TRBD1. V trimming: 3 bases; J trimming: 0 bases; junction bases outside the gene matches: 19. The CDR3 runs to 20 residues. Looked up from germline, CDR1 is MGHRA and CDR2 is YSYEKL.

This sequence joins TRBV18 and TRBJ2-7, with TRBD1 matching 10 bases. V lost 6 bases and J lost 1; bases outside the gene matches: 6. Germline CDR1 is KGHSH and CDR2 is LQKENI. The CDR3 is made up of 15 amino acids. Here the CDR3 reads CASSQPGQGSYEQYF. Written as DNA, the CDR3 is TGTGCCAGCTCGCAACCGGGACAGGGGTCCTACGAGCAGTACTTC.

The chain uses TRBV19 and TRBJ2-3, with a weak D call TRBD2 (6 bases). The ends were cut back, 5 bases at V and 5 bases at J, with 17 bases in the middle. CDR3 length: 15 residues. CDR1 and CDR2 (germline): LNHDA, SQIVND (reference sequence). CDR3 nucleotide sequence: TGTGCCAGTAGTCGCACGACGGGGGTGGGAGATACGCAGTATTTT. Its translation: CASSRTTGVGDTQYF.

The V and J genes are TRBV6-6 and TRBJ2-1; D ambiguous. V was pared by 5 bases and J by 6 bases, with 8 bases between. Germline V gives CDR1 MNHNY, CDR2 SVGAGI (reference sequence). The CDR3 length is 12 residues. CDR3 sequence: CASSPRINEQFF. The CDR3 bases are TGTGCCAGCAGTCCCAGGATCAATGAGCAGTTCTTC.

The chain couples TRBV19 to TRBJ2-5; 9 bases are shared with TRBD1. With 3 bases clipped from V and 1 base from J, the junction kept 6 bases outside the gene matches. The CDR3 spans 16 residues. Germline V gives CDR1 LNHDA, CDR2 SQIVND (reference sequence). The CDR3 region is CASSIGGTGSQETQYF. The CDR3 DNA reads TGTGCCAGTAGTATTGGAGGGACAGGGTCCCAAGAGACCCAGTACTTC.

J is TRBJ2-5 and V is TRBV18, with D perhaps given as TRBD1 or TRBD2 (5 bases each). Germline CDR1 is KGHSH and CDR2 is LQKENI. CDR3 size: 13 residues. V dropped 3 bases and J dropped 4 bases, with 9 bases sitting between them. CDR3 in DNA: TGTGCCAGCTCACCGGGGGTCCGAGAGACCCAGTACTTC. Translation gives CASSPGVRETQYF.

The V call is TRBV19, the J call TRBJ1-2, with a possible D match to TRBD1 (6 bases). The CDR3 extends over 15 amino acids. The ends were cut back, 6 bases at V and 0 bases at J, with 14 bases in the middle. Germline-derived CDR1 and CDR2 are LNHDA and SQIVND (reference sequence). CDR3 in DNA: TGTGCCAGTAGACCGAGCCGGGACACTAACTATGGCTACACCTTC. It specifies CASRPSRDTNYGYTF.

CDR3 amino acids: CASSFTPTGELFF. As DNA, the CDR3 is TGTGCCAGCAGCTTCACTCCCACCGGGGAGCTGTTTTTT. J is TRBJ2-2 and V is TRBV7-3; D ambiguous. Deletions cut 3 bases from V and 4 bases from J, with 6 bases between. The germline gives CDR1 SGHTA, CDR2 FQGTGA. CDR3 size: 13 residues.

Comments on this clone: Mismatch with germline at one junction end may stem from a read error. The genes are TRBV28 and TRBJ1-4; tentatively, D is TRBD1 (5 bases). The CDR3 runs to 12 residues. Germline V gene data show CDR1 as MDHEN and CDR2 as SYDVKM. The CDR3 nucleotides read TGTGCCATCAGTTCGGAGGGGGAAAAACTGTTTTTT. It encodes CAISSEGEKLFF. The whole variable domain, remainder taken from reference TRBV28 and TRBJ1-4, is DVKVTQSSRYLVKRTGEKVFLECVQDMDHENMFWYRQDPGLGLRLIYFSYDVKMKEKGDIPEGYSVSREKKERFSLILESASTNQTSMYLCAISSEGEKLFFGSGTQLSVL.

The chain combines TRBV19 with TRBJ1-5; D possibly corresponds to TRBD1 (6 bases). In germline, CDR1 is LNHDA, CDR2 SQIVND (reference sequence). The CDR3 length is 15 residues. V gave up 3 bases and J gave up 0 bases, with 9 bases separating them. The CDR3, as DNA: TGTGCCAGTAGTATCCGGACAGATAGCAATCAGCCCCAGCATTTT. This codes for CASSIRTDSNQPQHF. The entire variable domain, with the rest obtained from reference TRBV19 and TRBJ1-5, is as follows: DGGITQSPKYLFRKEGQNVTLSCEQNLNHDAMYWYRQDPGQGLRLIYYSQIVNDFQKGDIAEGYSVSREKKESFPLTVTSAQKNPTAFYLCASSIRTDSNQPQHFGDGTRLSIL.

The CDR3 DNA follows: TGTGCCAGCTCACCACTCACCGGGACAGGGGTCACCGGGGAGCTGTTTTTT. Translating it yields CASSPLTGTGVTGELFF. V usage is TRBV18 and J usage is TRBJ2-2, with 10 bases that match TRBD1. J gave up 4 bases and V 1 base, and 6 bases lay outside the gene matches. The germline CDR1 and CDR2 sequences are KGHSH and LQKENI. The CDR3 is 17 residues long. The full variable domain, with the rest looked up from reference TRBV18 and TRBJ2-2, is NAGVMQNPRHLVRRRGQEARLRCSPMKGHSHVYWYRQLPEEGLKFMVYLQKENIIDESGMPKERFSAEFPKEGPSILRIQQVVRGDSAAYFCASSPLTGTGVTGELFFGEGSRLTVL.

The chain carries TRBV19 and TRBJ1-5; 9 bases line up with TRBD1. Per the germline V gene, CDR1 is LNHDA and CDR2 is SQIVND (reference sequence). CDR3 length equals 14 residues. The ends lost 5 bases at V and 6 bases at J; junction bases unmatched: 5. This CDR3 is CASSRTGEGQPQHF. The CDR3, as DNA: TGTGCCAGTAGTCGGACAGGGGAGGGTCAGCCCCAGCATTTT.

This chain uses TRBV7-9 with TRBJ2-5; 12 bases line up with TRBD2. Germline lookup yields CDR1 SEHNR and CDR2 FQNEAQ (reference sequence). The CDR3 sequence is 15 residues long. V shed 3 bases and J 6 bases; nucleotides not matched to a gene: 5. The chain's CDR3 is CASSLLAGGLKTQYF. For the CDR3, the DNA is TGTGCCAGCAGCTTGCTAGCGGGAGGGCTTAAGACCCAGTACTTC.

The chain links TRBV2 to TRBJ1-5; 7 bases are shared with TRBD1. Germline CDR1 is SNHLY and CDR2 is FYNNEI. With V trimmed by 3 bases and J by 10 bases, 9 bases remained unmatched. This CDR3 has 14 amino acids. The CDR3 nucleotides are TGTGCCAGCAGTGACCCGACAGGGCGCGGTCCCCAGCATTTT. Amino acid sequence: CASSDPTGRGPQHF.

This chain uses TRBV7-3 with TRBJ2-1, with 7 bases matching TRBD2. CDR1 SGHTA and CDR2 FQGTGA come from the germline V gene. The CDR3 totals 15 residues. V was clipped by 4 bases and J by 8 bases; unmatched bases: 11. In nucleotides, the CDR3 is TGTGCCAGCAGCTCCTTCGGGACTATCGGGGATGAGCAGTTCTTC. Residues: CASSSFGTIGDEQFF.

The chain employs TRBV11-3 and TRBJ1-4; D unresolved. There are 15 residues in the CDR3. V lost 1 base to trimming and J lost 5 bases, with 11 bases between them. Germline lookup yields CDR1 SGHNT and CDR2 YENEEA. The CDR3 DNA sequence: TGTGCCAGCAGCTTAGCTCGGGGAAACAATGAAAAACTGTTTTTT. Translated, it gives CASSLARGNNEKLFF.

The rearrangement joins TRBV14 to TRBJ2-1, with D uncertain. V was pared by 4 bases and J by 3 bases, with 10 bases between. Germline values: CDR1 SGHDN, CDR2 FVKESK. The CDR3 is made up of 14 amino acids. CDR3 in amino acids: CASSPLDLYNEQFF. CDR3 nucleotide sequence: TGTGCCAGCAGCCCGCTGGATCTCTACAATGAGCAGTTCTTC.

In this sample, this clone turned up once. This sequence joins TRBV10-3 and TRBJ1-5, with 9 bases aligning to TRBD1. This CDR3 contains 14 residues. V trimming: 4 bases; J trimming: 4 bases; junction bases outside the gene matches: 2. Germline lookup yields CDR1 ENHRY and CDR2 SYGVKD. CDR3 loop: CAISATGGNQPQHF. CDR3 sequence (DNA): TGTGCCATCAGTGCGACAGGGGGGAATCAGCCCCAGCATTTT.

J is TRBJ1-1 and V is TRBV7-2; 7 bases match TRBD1. V gave up 5 bases and J gave up 5 bases; unmatched junction bases: 8. The CDR3 has 14 residues. Germline V gene data show CDR1 as SGHTA and CDR2 as FQGNSA. The CDR3: CASSATGAGTEAFF. The CDR3, as DNA: TGTGCCAGCAGCGCCACAGGGGCTGGTACTGAAGCTTTCTTT.